The 30 T cell receptor beta chains presented below share a single source sample, sequenced in a study of T cells in Graves' hyperthyroidism and ophthalmopathy. Amplified TCR beta CDR3 regions derived from RNA transcripts. First-round RT-PCR with HTBI primers amplified the TCR CDR3 region. From the multiplex PCR reads, TCRdb called clonotypes with MiXCR, one entry per CDR3 protein. Of almost 600,000 distinct CDR3 sequences listed, around 14% are singletons. Input material: blood. These receptors came from a woman in her twenties or thirties with Graves' hyperthyroidism that later progressed to Graves' ophthalmopathy.

This clonotype has a count of ten or more. The V gene is TRBV4-3, the J gene TRBJ2-7; 9 bases align to TRBD1. Germline V CDR1 and CDR2: LGHNA, YSLEER. This CDR3 contains 15 residues. V lost 1 base to trimming and J lost 3 bases; unmatched junction nucleotides: 4. This CDR3 is CASSQGGTGNYEQYF. Written as DNA, the CDR3 is TGCGCCAGCAGCCAAGGCGGGACAGGGAACTACGAGCAGTACTTC.

This clonotype showed up just a few times. The genes are TRBV27 and TRBJ2-7, with D possibly being TRBD2 (6 bases). Germline V CDR1 and CDR2: MNHEY, SMNVEV (reference sequence). Trimming removed 5 bases from V and 9 bases from J, with 14 bases in between. The CDR3 consists of 12 residues. The CDR3 loop reads CASSPRGDGQYF. The CDR3 DNA reads TGTGCCAGCAGTCCCCGCGGGGACGGGCAGTACTTC.

This chain connects TRBV6-2 or TRBV6-3 to TRBJ2-7; tentative D call: TRBD2 (6 bases). The germline gives CDR1 MNHEY, CDR2 SVGEGT. V lost 0 bases, J lost 6 bases, and 12 bases lay in between. This CDR3 region has 14 residues. The CDR3 loop reads CASSYSGGKGEQYF. CDR3 coding DNA: TGTGCCAGCAGTTACTCCGGGGGTAAGGGCGAGCAGTACTTC.

Details on this clonotype: One base away lies a much larger clone, so this may be a sequencing read error. The chain is built from TRBV7-2 and TRBJ2-3; D possibly matches TRBD1 or TRBD2 (5 bases each). This CDR3 has 14 amino acids. Germline V CDR1 and CDR2: SGHTA, FQGNSA. The CDR3 region has the DNA TGTGCCAGCAGCTTCGGGGCGGCGCCAGATGCGCAGTATTTT. Amino acids: CASSFGAAPDAQYF.

This clonotype occurred many times. V is TRBV7-9 and J is TRBJ2-1, with D possibly TRBD1 on 6 matching bases. Deletions cut 0 bases from V and 5 bases from J, with 8 bases between. Germline CDR1 is SEHNR and CDR2 is FQNEAQ (reference sequence). This CDR3 has 14 amino acids. CDR3 sequence reads: CASSLARTDNEQFF. In DNA form, the CDR3 reads TGTGCCAGCAGCTTAGCCCGGACAGACAATGAGCAGTTCTTC.

This clonotype was seen a few times. The V and J genes are TRBV7-8 and TRBJ1-6, with a possible D match to TRBD1 (6 bases). Germline CDR1 is SGHVS and CDR2 is FQNEAQ. Trimming removed 3 bases from V and 4 bases from J, with 16 bases in between. The CDR3 runs to 17 residues. CDR3 in DNA: TGTGCCAGCAGCTTTTTGGGGACAAACGATTATAATTCACCCCTCCACTTT. Protein sequence: CASSFLGTNDYNSPLHF.

There are many counts of this clonotype. V is TRBV18 and J is TRBJ1-6; weak D call: TRBD1 (6 bases). The CDR3 totals 14 residues. Trimming removed 0 bases at V and 8 bases at J, with 8 bases between. Germline loops: CDR1 KGHSH, CDR2 LQKENI. The CDR3 protein is CASSPPAGDSPLHF. CDR3 sequence (DNA): TGTGCCAGCTCACCACCGGCAGGGGATTCACCCCTCCACTTT.

This clonotype was detected only a few times. This chain uses TRBV27 with TRBJ2-7; D may be TRBD2 (5 bases). Trimming took off 4 bases at V and 0 bases at J, with 7 bases between the two ends. CDR3 size: 13 residues. CDR1 is MNHEY and CDR2 is SMNVEV in the germline V gene (reference sequence). This chain's CDR3 is CASSWRASYEQYF. DNA of the CDR3: TGTGCCAGCAGTTGGCGGGCCTCCTACGAGCAGTACTTC.

The chain couples TRBV19 to TRBJ1-2; unclear D gene. CDR3 length equals 15 residues. V gave up 3 bases and J gave up 2 bases, with 13 bases separating them. Per germline, CDR1 LNHDA and CDR2 SQIVND (reference sequence). CDR3 in DNA: TGTGCCAGTAGTATTCGCCCAGGCGCCAACTATGGCTACACCTTC. Translated: CASSIRPGANYGYTF.

This clonotype was observed at least ten times. This chain links TRBV5-1 with TRBJ2-5; TRBD2 aligns across 8 bases. Germline V gives CDR1 SGHRS, CDR2 YFSETQ. Unmatched junction bases numbered 6, after V lost 1 base and J lost 4 bases. This CDR3 contains 15 residues. The CDR3 loop reads CASSLYRAGGETQYF. CDR3 nucleotides: TGCGCCAGCAGCTTGTACAGGGCGGGAGGAGAGACCCAGTACTTC.

Concerning this clonotype: This CDR3 is missing its conserved last phenylalanine or tryptophan, likely due to a read error. This chain connects TRBV6-1 to TRBJ1-5; D is perhaps TRBD1 (6 bases). There are 15 residues in the CDR3. Deletions cut 7 bases from V and 6 bases from J, with 19 bases between. The germline CDR1 and CDR2 sequences are MNHNS and SASEGT. The CDR3 is CASTNGQGISQPQHS. CDR3 DNA sequence: TGTGCCAGCACGAACGGGCAGGGGATAAGTCAGCCCCAGCATTCT.

This clonotype appeared many times. V usage is TRBV11-2 and J usage is TRBJ2-2; no firm D call. Germline CDR1 SGHAT, CDR2 FQNNGV. CDR3 length: 14 residues. With 5 bases removed from V and 1 base from J, the gap between germline ends came to 8 bases. DNA of the CDR3: TGTGCCAGCAGCCTGGGCGTGAACACCGGGGAGCTGTTTTTT. Encoded protein: CASSLGVNTGELFF.

Concerning this clonotype itself: One junction end disagrees with the germline gene, perhaps due to a read error. The CDR3 reads CANSFEGGRRRSSGELFF. The CDR3 nucleotides are TGTGCCAACAGCTTCGAGGGGGGGCGGAGGAGAAGTTCCGGGGAGCTGTTTTTT. This chain joins TRBV11-3 and TRBJ2-2, with a weak D call TRBD2 (7 bases). The V gene's germline CDR1 is SGHNT and CDR2 YENEEA. CDR3 size: 18 residues.

This sequence joins TRBV3-1 and TRBJ2-5, with D possibly matching TRBD1 (5 bases). V dropped 4 bases and J dropped 4 bases, with 13 bases sitting between them. This CDR3 has 14 residues. CDR1 is LGHDT and CDR2 is YNNKEL in the germline V gene (reference sequence). CDR3 DNA sequence: TGTGCCAGCAGCCCGCGACCCAGGGCAGAGACCCAGTACTTC. Amino acid sequence: CASSPRPRAETQYF.

This clonotype appeared a few times. The rearrangement links TRBV6-5 to TRBJ2-1, with unresolved D. Trimming left V 3 bases short and J 7 bases short, with 19 bases between. The CDR3 is 16 residues long. Germline loops: CDR1 MNHEY, CDR2 SVGAGI. CDR3 loop: CASSYSTGSRGNEQFF. CDR3 coding DNA: TGTGCCAGCAGTTATTCGACCGGGTCCAGAGGTAATGAGCAGTTCTTC.

This clonotype was seen a few times. The chain carries TRBV27 and TRBJ1-4; TRBD1 matches 10 bases. CDR1 is MNHEY, CDR2 SMNVEV, per germline (reference sequence). J gave up 0 bases and V 4 bases, and 14 bases lay outside the gene matches. The CDR3 is 20 residues long. CDR3 protein: CASSSSPGQGTSTTNEKLFF. DNA of the CDR3: TGTGCCAGCAGTTCCTCTCCGGGACAGGGGACGAGTACAACTAATGAAAAACTGTTTTTT.

The chain links TRBV7-9 to TRBJ2-1; TRBD2 agrees at 7 bases. The CDR3 extends over 13 amino acids. The germline V gene has CDR1 SEHNR and CDR2 FQNEAQ (reference sequence). After removal of 5 bases from V and 9 bases from J, the junction contained 7 bases not matched to a gene. The CDR3 protein is CASSRAGFFEQFF. The CDR3 DNA is TGTGCCAGCAGCAGAGCGGGGTTCTTTGAGCAGTTCTTC.

This clonotype came up many times. The rearrangement links TRBV29-1 to TRBJ2-1; a possible D gene is TRBD1 (6 bases). Germline V gene sequence: CDR1 SQVTM, CDR2 ANQGSEA. This CDR3 has 16 amino acids. Trimming removed 0 bases at V and 2 bases at J, with 14 bases between. The CDR3 sequence: CSVEDRRTETYNEQFF. For the CDR3, the DNA is TGCAGCGTTGAAGATCGCAGGACAGAAACCTACAATGAGCAGTTCTTC.

The table lists this clonotype with many counts. The genes are TRBV11-2 and TRBJ2-1, with D uncertain. CDR3 size: 15 residues. V lost 2 bases and J lost 6, with 14 bases in between. Germline values: CDR1 SGHAT, CDR2 FQNNGV. CDR3 bases: TGTGCCAGCAGCTTATCCCCATTTGTTTCCAATGAGCAGTTCTTC. Translation: CASSLSPFVSNEQFF.

The gene calls are TRBV7-2 and TRBJ1-1; D not resolved. The CDR3 is 14 amino acids. V was shortened by 2 bases and J by 0 bases, with 7 bases between the two germline ends. Germline CDR1 reads SGHTA; CDR2 reads FQGNSA. This chain's CDR3 is CASSLRLMNTEAFF. Here the CDR3 DNA reads TGTGCCAGCAGCTTACGACTGATGAACACTGAAGCTTTCTTT.

This clonotype was seen at least ten times. This chain uses TRBV9 with TRBJ1-1, with TRBD1 matching 10 bases. The germline gives CDR1 SGDLS, CDR2 YYNGEE. V trimming: 3 bases; J trimming: 4 bases; junction bases outside the gene matches: 6. CDR3 length: 15 residues. Written as DNA, the CDR3 is TGTGCCAGCAGCGAGAGACAGGGGGCTGTCACTGAAGCTTTCTTT. Translated, it gives CASSERQGAVTEAFF.

At least ten counts were recorded for this clonotype. This chain uses TRBV11-2 with TRBJ1-2; a weak D match, TRBD1 (6 bases). V gave up 5 bases and J gave up 8 bases, with 21 bases separating them. The CDR3 consists of 15 residues. CDR1 is SGHAT and CDR2 is FQNNGV in the germline V gene. The CDR3 nucleotides are TGTGCCAGCAGCGAGAACAGGATACAGGGCGGAGGCTACACCTTC. It translates to CASSENRIQGGGYTF.

In its sample, this clonotype was seen a few times. This chain uses TRBV19 with TRBJ1-5; a possible D gene is TRBD1 (5 bases). The V end lost 7 bases, the J end lost 0 bases, and 13 bases lay between the germline ends. This CDR3 comprises 15 residues. Germline assignment: CDR1 LNHDA and CDR2 SQIVND (reference sequence). CDR3 amino acids: CASIDRSYSNQPQHF. CDR3 bases: TGTGCCAGTATTGACAGATCATATAGCAATCAGCCCCAGCATTTT.

This clonotype was found many times. The rearrangement joins TRBV7-8 to TRBJ2-7; D uncertain. Trimming removed 0 bases at V and 4 bases at J, with 13 bases between. Germline V gene sequence: CDR1 SGHVS, CDR2 FQNEAQ. This CDR3 region has 15 residues. The CDR3 nucleotides are TGTGCCAGCAGCTTAGCAGGCGACAACCCTTACGAGCAGTACTTC. Translation gives CASSLAGDNPYEQYF.

This clonotype appeared many times. This rearrangement joins TRBV27 to TRBJ1-1; D is uncertain. Germline CDR1 MNHEY, CDR2 SMNVEV (reference sequence). The germline V and J ends were trimmed by 1 base and 3 bases, with 9 bases remaining between them. The CDR3 is made up of 14 amino acids. For the CDR3, the DNA is TGTGCCAGCAGTTTATTCGTGGAGGACACTGAAGCTTTCTTT. Translated: CASSLFVEDTEAFF.

This clonotype came up a few times. This may come from a read error, since a much larger clone is one base off. The V call is TRBV12-3 or TRBV12-4, the J call TRBJ2-3, with D possibly called TRBD1 or TRBD2 (6 bases each). This CDR3 comprises 11 residues. The germline V and J ends were trimmed by 6 bases and 7 bases, with 8 bases remaining between them. CDR3 bases: TGTGCCAGCAGGCGGGACAATACGCAGTATTTT. Translated, it gives CASRRDNTQYF.

The sample holds many counts of this clonotype. The chain has TRBV2 and TRBJ2-2; D is perhaps TRBD2 (6 bases). V gave up 9 bases and J gave up 0 bases, with 11 bases separating them. The CDR3 covers 14 residues. Germline V gene sequence: CDR1 SNHLY, CDR2 FYNNEI. The CDR3 DNA follows: TGTGCCAGTGGAAGGGACTCGAACACCGGGGAGCTGTTTTTT. Amino acids: CASGRDSNTGELFF.

Many counts were recorded for this clonotype. The chain recombines TRBV27 with TRBJ1-1, with D possibly being TRBD1 (6 bases). Trimming removed 7 bases from V and 4 bases from J, with 19 bases in between. The CDR3 totals 15 residues. Germline CDR1 reads MNHEY; CDR2 reads SMNVEV (reference sequence). The CDR3 nucleotides read TGTGCCAGCACCCCCCATTTGGAGGGGGGCACTGAAGCTTTCTTT. Its protein product is CASTPHLEGGTEAFF.

This clonotype has only a few counts. The V call is TRBV5-5, the J call TRBJ1-3; D gene ambiguous. This CDR3 comprises 12 residues. Trimming shortened V by 0 bases and J by 9 bases, and 7 bases separated the two germline ends. The germline CDR1 and CDR2 sequences are SGHKS and YYEKEE (reference sequence). Written as DNA, the CDR3 is TGTGCCAGCAGCTTGGCTCAAGGCACCATATATTTT. This codes for CASSLAQGTIYF.

The table lists this clonotype with many counts. The chain combines TRBV6-1 with TRBJ1-2; no clear D. Germline CDR1 MNHNS, CDR2 SASEGT. Trimming removed 6 bases from V and 5 bases from J, with 13 bases in between. The CDR3 runs 13 residues. The CDR3 sequence: CASRTPLGYGYTF. The CDR3 DNA is TGTGCCAGCAGAACACCCTTAGGATATGGCTACACCTTC.